This TCR beta chain was obtained from a study of PD-1 blockade in classical Hodgkin lymphoma. Remarks on this clone: Its specificity is unknown.

Study conclusions and caveats: Complete responders showed a baseline diversity that resembled the diversity of newly diagnosed patients.

Each patient's relapse followed autologous stem cell transplantation, and brentuximab vedotin exposure varied. The assay was immunoSEQ multiplex PCR, and TCRdb's table has in-frame clones only and misses some. The sample lists about 72,000 clones, about 93% seen once, with about 8% in the top ten. The TCR was taken from a human donor with classical Hodgkin lymphoma. The starting material was peripheral blood mononuclear cells (PBMCs), obtained at baseline.

This CDR3 is CASSLLLTSGTPTDTQYF. CDR3 bases: TGTGCCAGCAGTTTACTTCTGACTAGCGGGACCCCCACAGATACGCAGTATTTT. This rearrangement joins TRBV27 to TRBJ2-3, with 11 bases fitting TRBD2. J gave up 2 bases and V 2 bases, and 9 bases lay outside the gene matches. CDR3 length: 18 amino acids. Germline V lookup: CDR1 MNHEY, CDR2 SMNVEV (reference sequence).